Detailed here is one T cell receptor beta chain. Its cognate antigen is unknown. As to treatment: about 20 received Ad26.COV2.S at low or high dose, single or two shots; about 5 received placebo; per-sample allocation not given. Material that was analyzed had been drawn on day 63 after the first vaccine or placebo injection. In Boston, an adult donor aged 18-55 years took part. The record originates from a study of Ad26.COV2.S vaccination and SARS-CoV-2 variants. Across the whole study: Donor participated within the Ad26.COV2.S arm of the COV1001 trial. By the intramuscular route, Ad26.COV2.S was given once, or twice 56 days apart.

This table comes from immunoSEQ multiplex PCR, and its TCRdb copy is limited to in-frame clones, with some not included. The repertoire includes roughly 300,000 clones, about 86% of them detected once, and approximately 11% sits in the top ten. Findings of the study overall: Responses of T cells in total may have been underestimated by the TCR breadth and depth analyses.

The source of this sequence is a person between 18 and 65 years old who received the Ad26.COV2.S COVID-19 vaccine or a placebo. The sample was peripheral blood, taken in a trial of Ad26.COV2.S vaccine versus placebo.

The chain's CDR3 is CASSFFSGQGAKNIQYF. CDR3 coding DNA: TGTGCCAGCAGCTTTTTTTCCGGCCAGGGAGCCAAAAACATTCAGTACTTC. This sequence joins TRBV7-8 and TRBJ2-4, with a tentative D call TRBD1 (5 bases). The CDR3 spans 17 residues. The germline V gene encodes CDR1 SGHVS and CDR2 FQNEAQ. V was shortened by 3 bases and J by 0 bases, with 15 bases between the two germline ends. Using reference TRBV7-8 and TRBJ2-4 for the parts outside the CDR3, the full variable domain is GAGVSQSPRYKVAKRGQDVALRCDPISGHVSLFWYQQALGQGPEFLTYFQNEAQLDKSGLPSDRFFAERPEGSVSTLKIQRTQQEDSAVYLCASSFFSGQGAKNIQYFGAGTRLSVL.